These T cell receptor beta chains were read from a single sample in a study of vaccination effects on CD4 cells after COVID-19. The antigens for these receptors are not known. Clones were read by immunoSEQ multiplex PCR, and TCRdb kept only the in-frame ones, dropping some. The profile shows over 20,000 clones, 74% of them singletons. The sequencing here drew on CD4+ T cells from PBMCs cultured with SARS-CoV-2 spike peptides, taken before COVID-19 vaccination. The receptors stem from a human donor who received a COVID-19 vaccine. Both conserved end residues are part of each CDR3. The order of the fields is V gene, D gene, J gene, CDR3 length, clone size, CDR3 protein, CDR3 DNA. D genes are given only for firm matches. Some rows have no size entry. The others give once, few or many, or a class for an expanded clone.

V gene: TRBV19
D gene: TRBD1
J gene: TRBJ2-2
CDR3 length: 17
clone size: few
CDR3 protein: CASTRDRGFTNTGELFF
CDR3 DNA: TGTGCCAGTACCCGGGACAGGGGGTTCACGAACACCGGGGAGCTGTTTTTT

V gene: TRBV9
D gene: .
J gene: TRBJ2-3
CDR3 length: 12
clone size: .
CDR3 protein: CASSVVTDTQYF
CDR3 DNA: TGTGCCAGCAGCGTAGTCACAGATACGCAGTATTTT

V gene: TRBV2
D gene: .
J gene: TRBJ1-3
CDR3 length: 15
clone size: .
CDR3 protein: CASSETSGSGNTIYF
CDR3 DNA: TGTGCCAGCAGTGAAACATCGGGTTCTGGAAACACCATATATTTT

V gene: TRBV6-2/TRBV6-3
D gene: TRBD1
J gene: TRBJ1-1
CDR3 length: 18
clone size: few
CDR3 protein: CASSLPSTGLRLNTEAFF
CDR3 DNA: TGTGCCAGCAGTTTACCATCGACAGGGCTCCGCTTGAACACTGAAGCTTTCTTT

V gene: TRBV5-1
D gene: .
J gene: TRBJ2-1
CDR3 length: 15
clone size: few
CDR3 protein: CASSLAAGGGTEQFF
CDR3 DNA: TGCGCCAGCAGCTTGGCCGCGGGTGGGGGCACTGAGCAGTTCTTC

V gene: TRBV24-1
D gene: TRBD1
J gene: TRBJ2-3
CDR3 length: 15
clone size: .
CDR3 protein: CATSDLTGSTDTQYF
CDR3 DNA: TGTGCCACCAGTGACCTGACAGGGAGCACAGATACGCAGTATTTT

V gene: TRBV25-1
D gene: TRBD1
J gene: TRBJ2-4
CDR3 length: 14
clone size: .
CDR3 protein: CASSEMGQGNIQYF
CDR3 DNA: TGTGCCAGCAGTGAAATGGGACAGGGAAACATTCAGTACTTC

V gene: TRBV11-2
D gene: .
J gene: TRBJ1-2
CDR3 length: 13
clone size: .
CDR3 protein: CASSLSEDYGYTF
CDR3 DNA: TGTGCCAGCAGCTTATCAGAAGACTATGGCTACACCTTC

V gene: TRBV6-5
D gene: .
J gene: TRBJ2-1
CDR3 length: 13
clone size: .
CDR3 protein: CASRAGSYNEQFF
CDR3 DNA: TGTGCCAGCAGGGCAGGCTCCTACAATGAGCAGTTCTTC

V gene: TRBV18
D gene: .
J gene: TRBJ1-1
CDR3 length: 13
clone size: .
CDR3 protein: CASSLDRQKEAFF
CDR3 DNA: TGTGCCAGCTCCCTAGATCGACAGAAAGAAGCTTTCTTT

V gene: TRBV5-4
D gene: TRBD1
J gene: TRBJ1-5
CDR3 length: 15
clone size: .
CDR3 protein: CASSYGTGGNQPQHF
CDR3 DNA: TGTGCCAGCAGCTACGGGACAGGGGGCAATCAGCCCCAGCATTTT

V gene: TRBV4-1
D gene: TRBD1
J gene: TRBJ1-1
CDR3 length: 18
clone size: .
CDR3 protein: CASSQDLTGLYMNTEAFF
CDR3 DNA: TGCGCCAGCAGCCAAGACTTGACAGGGCTTTACATGAACACTGAAGCTTTCTTT

V gene: TRBV6-5
D gene: TRBD1
J gene: TRBJ1-6
CDR3 length: 16
clone size: .
CDR3 protein: CASSYIGGARNSPLHF
CDR3 DNA: TGTGCCAGCAGTTATATAGGGGGCGCGAGGAATTCACCCCTCCACTTT

V gene: TRBV6-1
D gene: TRBD1
J gene: TRBJ1-5
CDR3 length: 16
clone size: .
CDR3 protein: CASSENRGSSNQPQHF
CDR3 DNA: TGTGCCAGCAGTGAAAACAGGGGGTCTAGCAATCAGCCCCAGCATTTT

V gene: TRBV5-1
D gene: .
J gene: TRBJ2-7
CDR3 length: 14
clone size: .
CDR3 protein: CASRGGQGRYEQYF
CDR3 DNA: TGCGCCAGCAGAGGGGGGCAGGGTAGGTACGAGCAGTACTTC

V gene: TRBV12-3/TRBV12-4
D gene: .
J gene: TRBJ1-2
CDR3 length: 13
clone size: .
CDR3 protein: CASREGTLGGYTF
CDR3 DNA: TGTGCCAGCAGGGAGGGGACACTGGGTGGCTACACCTTC

V gene: TRBV3-1/TRBV3-2
D gene: .
J gene: TRBJ1-2
CDR3 length: 13
clone size: few
CDR3 protein: CASSLENKRCYTF
CDR3 DNA: TGTGCCAGCAGCCTTGAAAACAAGCGGTGCTACACCTTC

V gene: TRBV4-1
D gene: TRBD2
J gene: TRBJ2-1
CDR3 length: 15
clone size: .
CDR3 protein: CASSQEYGTSGGGLF
CDR3 DNA: TGCGCCAGCAGCCAAGAGTACGGGACTAGCGGGGGGGGGCTCTTC

V gene: TRBV6-1
D gene: .
J gene: TRBJ1-1
CDR3 length: 14
clone size: .
CDR3 protein: CASSEVPFSAEAFF
CDR3 DNA: TGTGCCAGCAGTGAAGTCCCTTTTTCGGCTGAAGCTTTCTTT

V gene: TRBV5-4
D gene: TRBD1
J gene: TRBJ1-2
CDR3 length: 13
clone size: few
CDR3 protein: CASNLQGNYGYTF
CDR3 DNA: TGTGCCAGCAACCTACAGGGGAACTATGGCTACACCTTC

V gene: TRBV6-4
D gene: .
J gene: TRBJ2-1
CDR3 length: 19
clone size: .
CDR3 protein: CASSDLKGGVGGYYNEQFF
CDR3 DNA: TGTGCCAGCAGTGACTTAAAAGGGGGAGTGGGGGGCTACTACAATGAGCAGTTCTTC

V gene: TRBV6-5
D gene: .
J gene: TRBJ1-2
CDR3 length: 14
clone size: .
CDR3 protein: CASYRGALNYGYTF
CDR3 DNA: TGTGCCAGCTACAGAGGGGCCCTTAACTATGGCTACACCTTC

V gene: TRBV5-4
D gene: .
J gene: TRBJ2-1
CDR3 length: 16
clone size: .
CDR3 protein: CASSFFPGTLNNEQFF
CDR3 DNA: TGTGCCAGCAGCTTTTTTCCAGGGACTCTGAACAATGAGCAGTTCTTC

V gene: TRBV7-2
D gene: .
J gene: TRBJ1-1
CDR3 length: 13
clone size: .
CDR3 protein: CASSLDRNTEAFF
CDR3 DNA: TGTGCCAGCAGCTTAGACAGGAACACTGAAGCTTTCTTT

V gene: TRBV7-9
D gene: .
J gene: TRBJ1-1
CDR3 length: 12
clone size: .
CDR3 protein: CASSLDREGAFF
CDR3 DNA: TGTGCCAGCAGCTTAGACAGGGAAGGAGCTTTCTTT

V gene: TRBV4-1
D gene: TRBD2
J gene: TRBJ2-1
CDR3 length: 17
clone size: .
CDR3 protein: CASSQGDASGRAAEQFF
CDR3 DNA: TGCGCCAGCAGCCAAGGGGATGCTAGCGGGAGGGCCGCTGAGCAGTTCTTC

V gene: TRBV6-5
D gene: TRBD1
J gene: TRBJ2-1
CDR3 length: 14
clone size: .
CDR3 protein: CASSTGTGGTWQFF
CDR3 DNA: TGTGCCAGCAGCACCGGGACAGGGGGCACTTGGCAGTTCTTC

V gene: TRBV7-9
D gene: TRBD2
J gene: TRBJ2-7
CDR3 length: 16
clone size: .
CDR3 protein: CASSSLAGGRSHEQYF
CDR3 DNA: TGTGCCAGCAGCTCGCTAGCGGGAGGAAGGAGTCACGAGCAGTACTTC

V gene: TRBV5-1
D gene: TRBD2
J gene: TRBJ2-2
CDR3 length: 16
clone size: .
CDR3 protein: CASRLLAEANTGELFF
CDR3 DNA: TGCGCCAGCAGACTACTAGCGGAGGCGAACACCGGGGAGCTGTTTTTT

V gene: TRBV12-5
D gene: .
J gene: TRBJ2-3
CDR3 length: 16
clone size: .
CDR3 protein: CASGPKRAHSTDTQYF
CDR3 DNA: TGTGCTAGTGGACCGAAGAGGGCCCATAGCACAGATACGCAGTATTTT

V gene: TRBV5-6
D gene: .
J gene: TRBJ1-1
CDR3 length: 13
clone size: .
CDR3 protein: CASSRSRDTEAFF
CDR3 DNA: TGTGCCAGCAGCCGAAGTAGGGACACTGAAGCTTTCTTT